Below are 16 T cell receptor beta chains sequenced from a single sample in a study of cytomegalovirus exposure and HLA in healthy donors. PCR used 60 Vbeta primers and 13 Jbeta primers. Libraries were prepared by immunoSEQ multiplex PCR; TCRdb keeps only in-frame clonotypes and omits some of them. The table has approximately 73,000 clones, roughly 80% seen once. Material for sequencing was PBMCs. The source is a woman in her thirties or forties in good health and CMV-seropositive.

For the CDR3, the DNA is TGTGCCAGCAGCCTATATGCAGGTGAAGCTTTCTTT. It translates to CASSLYAGEAFF. This chain uses TRBV14 with TRBJ1-1; D is undetermined. Germline V gene sequence: CDR1 SGHDN, CDR2 FVKESK. This CDR3 is 12 amino acids long. Trimming cost V 4 bases and J 7 bases, with 10 bases left between them. The full variable domain, rest sourced from reference TRBV14 and TRBJ1-1, is EAGVTQFPSHSVIEKGQTVTLRCDPISGHDNLYWYRRVMGKEIKFLLHFVKESKQDESGMPNNRFLAERTGGTYSTLKVQPAELEDSGVYFCASSLYAGEAFFGQGTRLTVV.

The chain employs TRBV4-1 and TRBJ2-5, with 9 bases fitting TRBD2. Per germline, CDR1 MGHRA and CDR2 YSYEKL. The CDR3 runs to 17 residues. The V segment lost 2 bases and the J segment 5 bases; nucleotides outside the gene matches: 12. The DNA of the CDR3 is TGCGCCAGCAGCCAACCTACTAGCGGGCCGAGGATTGAGACCCAGTACTTC. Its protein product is CASSQPTSGPRIETQYF.

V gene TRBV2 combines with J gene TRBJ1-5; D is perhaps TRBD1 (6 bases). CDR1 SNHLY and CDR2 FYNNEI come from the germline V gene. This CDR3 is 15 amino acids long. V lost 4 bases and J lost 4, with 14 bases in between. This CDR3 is CASSGGRAANQPQHF. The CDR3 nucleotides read TGTGCCAGCAGTGGGGGGCGGGCTGCTAATCAGCCCCAGCATTTT.

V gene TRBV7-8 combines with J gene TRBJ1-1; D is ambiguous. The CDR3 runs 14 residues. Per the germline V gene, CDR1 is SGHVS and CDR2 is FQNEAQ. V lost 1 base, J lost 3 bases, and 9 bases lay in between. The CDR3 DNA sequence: TGTGCCAGCAGCTTAGTGTACGGGGACACTGAAGCTTTCTTT. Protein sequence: CASSLVYGDTEAFF.

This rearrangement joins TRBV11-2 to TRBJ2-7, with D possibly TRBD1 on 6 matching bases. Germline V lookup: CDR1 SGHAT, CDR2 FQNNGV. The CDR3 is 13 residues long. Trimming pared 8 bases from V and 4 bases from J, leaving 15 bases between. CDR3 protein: CASAQGRVYEQYF. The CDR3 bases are TGTGCCAGCGCTCAGGGGCGAGTGTACGAGCAGTACTTC.

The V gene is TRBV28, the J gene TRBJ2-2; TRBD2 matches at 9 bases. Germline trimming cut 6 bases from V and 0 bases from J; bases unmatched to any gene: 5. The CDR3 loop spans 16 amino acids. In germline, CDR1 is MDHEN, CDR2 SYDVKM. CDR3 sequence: CASRSGRLSNTGELFF. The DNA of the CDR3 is TGTGCCAGCAGGAGCGGGAGGCTGTCGAACACCGGGGAGCTGTTTTTT.

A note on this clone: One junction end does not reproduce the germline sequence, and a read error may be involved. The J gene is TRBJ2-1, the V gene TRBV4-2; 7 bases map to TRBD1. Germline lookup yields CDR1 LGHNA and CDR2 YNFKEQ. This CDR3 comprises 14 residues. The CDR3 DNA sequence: TGTGCCAGCGGCCAGGGACAGAGCGACAATGAGCAGTTCTTC. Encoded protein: CASGQGQSDNEQFF.

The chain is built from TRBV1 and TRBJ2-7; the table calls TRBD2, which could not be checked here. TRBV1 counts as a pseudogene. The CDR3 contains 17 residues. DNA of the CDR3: TGCACCAGCAGCCAAGGGACTAGCGGGGGCCCATTAGAAGAGCAGTACTTC. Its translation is CTSSQGTSGGPLEEQYF.

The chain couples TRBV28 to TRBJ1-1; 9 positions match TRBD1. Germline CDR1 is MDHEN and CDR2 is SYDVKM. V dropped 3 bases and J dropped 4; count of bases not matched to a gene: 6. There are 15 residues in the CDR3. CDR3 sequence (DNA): TGTGCCAGCAGTTTGGGGACAGGGACTTCCACTGAAGCTTTCTTT. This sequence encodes CASSLGTGTSTEAFF.

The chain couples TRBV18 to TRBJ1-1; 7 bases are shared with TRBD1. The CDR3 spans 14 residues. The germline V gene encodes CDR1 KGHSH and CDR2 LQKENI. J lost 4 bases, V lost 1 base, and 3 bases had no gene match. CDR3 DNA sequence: TGTGCCAGCTCACCACTGGGGACAGCCACTGAAGCTTTCTTT. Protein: CASSPLGTATEAFF.

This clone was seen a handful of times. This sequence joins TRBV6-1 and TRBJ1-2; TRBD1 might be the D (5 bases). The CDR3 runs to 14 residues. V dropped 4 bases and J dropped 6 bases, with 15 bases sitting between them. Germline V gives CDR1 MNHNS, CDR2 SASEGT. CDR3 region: CASSGSWGLNGYTF. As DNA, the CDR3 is TGTGCCAGCAGTGGATCGTGGGGACTGAATGGCTACACCTTC.

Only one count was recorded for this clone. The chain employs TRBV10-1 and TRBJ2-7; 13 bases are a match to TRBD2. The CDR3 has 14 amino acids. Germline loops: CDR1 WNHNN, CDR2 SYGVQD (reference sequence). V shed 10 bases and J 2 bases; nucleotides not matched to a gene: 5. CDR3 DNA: TGCGCCAACACTGGACTAGCGGGAGCCTACGAGCAGTACTTC. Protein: CANTGLAGAYEQYF.

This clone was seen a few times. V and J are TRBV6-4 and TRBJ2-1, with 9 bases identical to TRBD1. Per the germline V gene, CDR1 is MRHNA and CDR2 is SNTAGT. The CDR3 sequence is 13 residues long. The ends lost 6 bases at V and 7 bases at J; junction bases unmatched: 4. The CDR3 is CASSRTGENEQFF. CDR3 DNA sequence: TGTGCCAGCAGCAGGACAGGGGAGAATGAGCAGTTCTTC.

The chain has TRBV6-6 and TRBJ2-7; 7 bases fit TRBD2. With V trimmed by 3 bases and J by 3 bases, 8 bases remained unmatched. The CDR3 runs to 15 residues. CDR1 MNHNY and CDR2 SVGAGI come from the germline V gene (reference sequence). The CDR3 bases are TGTGCCAGCAGTTATAAGGCTAGCGGCATCTACGAGCAGTACTTC. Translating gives CASSYKASGIYEQYF.

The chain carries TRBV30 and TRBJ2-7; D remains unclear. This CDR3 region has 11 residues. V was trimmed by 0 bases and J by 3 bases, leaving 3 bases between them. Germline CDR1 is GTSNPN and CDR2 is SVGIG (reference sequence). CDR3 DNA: TGTGCCTGGAGTGTTAGCTACGAGCAGTACTTC. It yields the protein CAWSVSYEQYF.

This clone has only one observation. The CDR3 sequence is CASRRLAGGLDTQYF. The CDR3 DNA reads as TGTGCCAGCAGAAGGCTAGCGGGGGGCTTGGATACGCAGTATTTT. V and J are TRBV21-1 and TRBJ2-3; whether TRBD2, the table's D call, matches the DNA was not checked. TRBV21-1 is assigned pseudogene status. The CDR3 length is 15 residues.